The rows below give T cell receptor beta chains drawn from one sample of a study of blood T cell repertoires in COVID-19. Libraries were prepared by immunoSEQ multiplex PCR; TCRdb keeps only in-frame clonotypes and omits some of them. Of more than 300,000 clones in the sample, around 86% were seen once. Sequencing was done on a sample of PBMCs or T cells enriched from blood (not recorded which). Every receptor here comes from a woman aged 45-65 years who had recovered from COVID-19. Each CDR3 is given with its conserved first and last residue. D genes are given only for firm matches. Clone size, where shown, is once, few, many, or a class for clones that have expanded.

>TRBJ2-7|NA|TRBV29-1|NA
TGCAGCGTTGAGGGCGGGGTCTCCTACGAGCAGTACTTC
CSVEGGVSYEQYF
>TRBJ1-2|TRBD1|TRBV4-1|NA
TGCGCCAGCAGCCAAGTTGAAGGGGGCCGCTATGGCTACACCTTC
CASSQVEGGRYGYTF
>TRBJ2-5|NA|TRBV5-6|NA
TGTGCCAGCAGCCGGGGATTGGGCAGGCAAGAGACCCAGTACTTC
CASSRGLGRQETQYF
>TRBJ1-1|TRBD1|TRBV6-5|NA
TGTGCCAGTAAAAGGGACAGGGTAGGCACTGAAGCTTTCTTT
CASKRDRVGTEAFF
>TRBJ1-3|NA|TRBV4-2|few
TGTGCCAGCAGCTACACAGAGAGCTCTGGAAACACCATATATTTT
CASSYTESSGNTIYF
>TRBJ1-1|TRBD1|TRBV11-3|medium-sized
TGTGCCAGCCGGGACAGGGGCGGAGGCACTGAAGCTTTCTTT
CASRDRGGGTEAFF
>TRBJ2-3|NA|TRBV11-2|NA
TGTGCCAGCAGCCCAACAGATACGCAGTATTTT
CASSPTDTQYF
>TRBJ1-3|TRBD1|TRBV6-1|NA
TGTGCCAGCAGGGAAGGACAGGGGTTTAGAAACACCATATATTTT
CASREGQGFRNTIYF
>TRBJ1-5|NA|TRBV27|NA
TGTGCCAGCAGTTTATCCTATGGGGAGTATCAGCCCCAGCATTTT
CASSLSYGEYQPQHF
>TRBJ1-2|TRBD1|TRBV19|NA
TGTGCCAGTAGTATGGGGGACAGGGCGGAAGGCTACACCTTC
CASSMGDRAEGYTF
>TRBJ1-2|NA|TRBV11-3|NA
TGTGCCAGCAGCCCGCCTGGACTGAGCTATGGCTACACCTTC
CASSPPGLSYGYTF
>TRBJ2-2|NA|TRBV27|NA
TGTGCCAGCAGCTCTACCCAGGCAGCCGGGGAGCTGTTTTTT
CASSSTQAAGELFF
>TRBJ1-2|NA|TRBV6-2/TRBV6-3|NA
TGTGCCAGCAGTTCCCAGACAGCCTATGGCTACACCTTC
CASSSQTAYGYTF
>TRBJ1-2|TRBD1|TRBV30|NA
TGTGCCTGGATCCAGGGGGCTCTGGCCGTGGTAGGTGGCTACACCTTC
CAWIQGALAVVGGYTF
>TRBJ2-2|TRBD2|TRBV27|NA
TGTGCCAGCAGTTTATACGCTAGCGGGGGCCCGGTTACCGGGGAGCTGTTTTTT
CASSLYASGGPVTGELFF